This TCR beta chain was obtained from a study of T cell responses to AZD1222 COVID-19 vaccine. Study-level points and caveats: Targets within unmutated variant regions were reportedly found for nearly half of spike-specific TCRs.

Assay used: immunoSEQ multiplex PCR; TCRdb lists only in-frame clones, some missing. The sample consists of tens of thousands of clones, 88% of them appearing once. About this clone: The antigen is undetermined.

The source is an adult who received the AZD1222 COVID-19 vaccine. Sequenced here: peripheral blood, sampled 28 days after the second AZD1222 dose.

In DNA form, the CDR3 reads TGTGCCAGCAGCCCCACGAGCGGTAGAGATACGCAGTATTTT. Amino acids: CASSPTSGRDTQYF. This sequence joins TRBV7-3 and TRBJ2-3, with D possibly matching TRBD2 (5 bases). This CDR3 is built from 14 residues. Trimming took off 5 bases at V and 5 bases at J, with 14 bases between the two ends. Germline assignment: CDR1 SGHTA and CDR2 FQGTGA.